These 26 T cell receptor beta chains came from one sample sequenced in a study of cytomegalovirus exposure and HLA in healthy donors. Both 60 Vbeta primers and 13 Jbeta primers went into the PCR. Here immunoSEQ multiplex PCR was the method, and the copy in TCRdb shows in-frame clones only, minus some. This sample has fewer than 250,000 clones, with 75% to 90% found just once. The sequencing input was PBMCs. The receptors originated from a man aged 30-40 years in good health and CMV-seronegative.

The CDR3 DNA follows: TGTGCCAGCAAAGGTCTTGTTCAGGGCAATCAGCCCCAGCATTTT. Its translation is CASKGLVQGNQPQHF. The chain couples TRBV2 to TRBJ1-5; D unresolved. The CDR3 is 15 residues long. The germline V and J ends were trimmed by 7 bases and 2 bases, with 15 bases remaining between them. The V gene's germline CDR1 is SNHLY and CDR2 FYNNEI.

The chain couples TRBV27 to TRBJ1-6, with D possibly TRBD1 on 5 matching bases. The V gene's germline CDR1 is MNHEY and CDR2 SMNVEV (reference sequence). The length of the CDR3 is 14 residues. Trimming took 2 bases from V and 7 from J, leaving 9 bases between them. The CDR3 coding sequence is TGTGCCAGCAGTTTAGTCAGGGTGAATTCACCCCTCCACTTT. This codes for CASSLVRVNSPLHF.

The chain is built from TRBV5-4 and TRBJ2-7; 9 nucleotides agree with TRBD2. The CDR3 extends over 13 amino acids. J lost 7 bases, V lost 4 bases, and 6 bases had no gene match. Germline V gene data show CDR1 as SGHNT and CDR2 as YYREEE (reference sequence). The CDR3 sequence: CASSPRLAGEQYF. In nucleotides, the CDR3 is TGTGCCAGCAGCCCGCGGCTAGCGGGGGAGCAGTACTTC.

The V call is TRBV2, the J call TRBJ2-7; a weak D match, TRBD2 (7 bases). The CDR3 contains 15 residues. The V and J ends lost 1 base and 7 bases respectively, with 17 bases between them. In germline, CDR1 is SNHLY, CDR2 FYNNEI. CDR3 DNA sequence: TGTGCCAGCAGTGAAGAAGGGGGGGGGCCGCGAGAGCAGTACTTC. Protein product: CASSEEGGGPREQYF.

V gene TRBV18 combines with J gene TRBJ2-3; D possibly corresponds to TRBD1 (5 bases). Trimming removed 3 bases at V and 0 bases at J, with 22 bases between. The CDR3 contains 19 residues. Germline V CDR1 and CDR2: KGHSH, LQKENI. CDR3 amino acids: CASSPQRQRTFTSTDTQYF. As DNA, the CDR3 is TGTGCCAGCTCACCCCAGCGACAGAGAACCTTTACTAGCACAGATACGCAGTATTTT.

The J gene is TRBJ2-3, the V gene TRBV7-9, with 7 bases fitting TRBD1. J was trimmed by 4 bases and V by 3 bases; bases with no gene match: 13. The CDR3 contains 17 residues. CDR1 is SEHNR and CDR2 is FQNEAQ in the germline V gene (reference sequence). This chain's CDR3 is CASSFLRAGGSADTQYF. Here the CDR3 DNA reads TGTGCCAGCAGCTTTTTAAGGGCAGGGGGTAGCGCAGATACGCAGTATTTT.

The rearrangement links TRBV4-1 to TRBJ2-1; tentative D call: TRBD2 (5 bases). CDR3 length equals 13 residues. The V gene lost 4 bases and the J gene lost 13 bases, with 17 bases spanning the gap. Germline-derived CDR1 and CDR2 are MGHRA and YSYEKL. The CDR3 here is CASSLAVVRAQFF. CDR3 in DNA: TGCGCCAGCAGCCTGGCGGTCGTGAGGGCCCAGTTCTTC.

In the case of this clone: The junction and the germline gene differ at one end; a read error may be behind it. DNA of the CDR3: TGTGCCAGCAGGGAAGGTGGACTAGCGGGGGGTACTAAAGAGACCCAGTACTTC. Protein: CASREGGLAGGTKETQYF. This sequence joins TRBV6-1 and TRBJ2-5, with TRBD2 matching 14 bases. The germline gives CDR1 MNHNS, CDR2 SASEGT. CDR3 length: 18 residues.

The chain links TRBV6-1 to TRBJ2-3, with D tentatively TRBD2 (6 bases). The CDR3 extends over 14 amino acids. The V end was cut by 4 bases, the J end by 6 bases, with 14 bases between. Germline CDR1 and CDR2: MNHNS and SASEGT. The CDR3 is CASSAGFRGDTQYF. In DNA form, the CDR3 reads TGTGCCAGCAGTGCAGGATTTCGGGGGGATACGCAGTATTTT.

With respect to this clone: An end of the junction does not agree with germline; a read error may underlie this. This chain connects TRBV6-7 to TRBJ2-1, with D maybe TRBD1 (6 bases). TRBV6-7 counts as an open reading frame of uncertain function. There are 13 residues in the CDR3. Here the CDR3 DNA reads TGTGCCGGCAGTTACAGATCAGGGGATGAGCAGTTCTTC. It encodes CAGSYRSGDEQFF.

This clone appeared once. The chain has TRBV5-1 and TRBJ2-1; 11 nucleotides align to TRBD2. The CDR3 loop spans 17 amino acids. Germline-derived CDR1 and CDR2 are SGHRS and YFSETQ. J lost 2 bases, V lost 0 bases, and 4 bases had no gene match. The CDR3 is CASSLGLSGRAYNEQFF. DNA for the CDR3: TGCGCCAGCAGCTTGGGTCTTAGCGGGAGGGCCTACAATGAGCAGTTCTTC.

This chain connects TRBV7-9 to TRBJ2-7, with 7 bases fitting TRBD2. The CDR3 extends over 14 amino acids. CDR1 is SEHNR, CDR2 FQNEAQ, per germline (reference sequence). The V and J ends lost 4 bases and 3 bases, in that order; junction bases with no gene match: 6. Here the CDR3 DNA reads TGTGCCAGCAGCTCGGGGACTACCAACTACGAGCAGTACTTC. Amino acid sequence: CASSSGTTNYEQYF.

The sample holds a few counts of this clone. J is TRBJ2-1 and V is TRBV29-1, with 9 bases identical to TRBD2. Germline V gene data show CDR1 as SQVTM and CDR2 as ANQGSEA. Germline trimming cut 6 bases from V and 7 bases from J; bases unmatched to any gene: 4. The CDR3 is made up of 12 amino acids. The CDR3 is CSVRGGANEQFF. CDR3 DNA: TGCAGCGTGCGCGGGGGGGCAAATGAGCAGTTCTTC.

The rearrangement uses TRBV7-6 and TRBJ1-1; 9 nucleotides agree with TRBD1. Germline values: CDR1 SGHVS, CDR2 FNYEAQ. V dropped 1 base and J dropped 0; count of bases not matched to a gene: 6. The CDR3 contains 17 residues. CDR3 coding DNA: TGTGCCAGCAGCTTAGTACAGGGGGCCAGTATGAACACTGAAGCTTTCTTT. Encoded protein: CASSLVQGASMNTEAFF.

This clone occurred a few times. The rearrangement joins TRBV5-1 to TRBJ1-2; tentatively, D is TRBD1 (5 bases). Germline V CDR1 and CDR2: SGHRS, YFSETQ. The CDR3 has 13 residues. V lost 5 bases and J 0 bases, leaving 8 bases between the germline ends. This CDR3 reads CASRDTTNYGYTF. The CDR3 bases are TGCGCCAGCAGGGACACTACTAACTATGGCTACACCTTC.

The CDR3 loop reads CASGRGSYYEQFF. DNA of the CDR3: TGTGCCAGCGGTCGGGGGTCTTATTATGAGCAGTTCTTC. The chain has TRBV2 and TRBJ2-1, with a tentative D call TRBD2 (6 bases). The CDR3 loop spans 13 amino acids. Trimming cost V 8 bases and J 8 bases, with 16 bases left between them. Germline CDR1 reads SNHLY; CDR2 reads FYNNEI.

The chain is built from TRBV29-1 and TRBJ2-5, with a possible D match to TRBD2 (7 bases). Germline CDR1 is SQVTM and CDR2 is ANQGSEA. The CDR3 has 15 amino acids. The V and J ends lost 3 bases and 5 bases respectively, with 19 bases between them. CDR3 in DNA: TGCAGCGTTGACTTGAGGGGGGGCCTAACGGAGACCCAGTACTTC. As protein: CSVDLRGGLTETQYF.

V and J are TRBV2 and TRBJ1-5; D is unresolved. This CDR3 has 18 amino acids. Germline loops: CDR1 SNHLY, CDR2 FYNNEI. Trimming removed 0 bases from V and 3 bases from J, with 18 bases in between. CDR3 amino acids: CASSEALRGLALNQPQHF. CDR3 nucleotides: TGTGCCAGCAGTGAAGCGCTTCGGGGTTTAGCCCTCAATCAGCCCCAGCATTTT.

The genes are TRBV10-3 and TRBJ2-1; D not certain. The germline V gene has CDR1 ENHRY and CDR2 SYGVKD. The CDR3 is 13 amino acids. Trimming removed 3 bases at V and 8 bases at J, with 11 bases between. The CDR3, as DNA: TGTGCCATCAGTGATGTTGAGGCTCATGAGCAGTTCTTC. It codes for CAISDVEAHEQFF.

The chain recombines TRBV30 with TRBJ1-5; D not certain. V was trimmed by 4 bases and J by 0 bases, leaving 10 bases between them. CDR1 is GTSNPN, CDR2 SVGIG, per germline (reference sequence). CDR3 length equals 14 residues. The CDR3 coding sequence is TGTGCCTGGAAAGGCGGAATTAGCAATCAGCCCCAGCATTTT. Protein: CAWKGGISNQPQHF.

V and J are TRBV19 and TRBJ1-2; TRBD1 matches 7 bases. V shed 1 base, J shed 8 bases, and the junction held 7 bases outside the gene matches. The V gene's germline CDR1 is LNHDA and CDR2 SQIVND (reference sequence). This CDR3 has 14 amino acids. CDR3 protein: CASSIASPRGGYTF. DNA for the CDR3: TGTGCCAGTAGTATAGCAAGCCCCAGGGGGGGCTACACCTTC. The full variable domain, rest sourced from reference TRBV19 and TRBJ1-2, is DGGITQSPKYLFRKEGQNVTLSCEQNLNHDAMYWYRQDPGQGLRLIYYSQIVNDFQKGDIAEGYSVSREKKESFPLTVTSAQKNPTAFYLCASSIASPRGGYTFGSGTRLTVV.

V usage is TRBV21-1 and J usage is TRBJ1-1; the table's TRBD1 call for D was not verified on the DNA. TRBV21-1 is listed as a pseudogene. The CDR3 runs to 15 residues. CDR3 sequence (DNA): TGTGCCAGCAGCACCATCACAGGGAAGGACACTGAAGCTTTCTTT. Translating it yields CASSTITGKDTEAFF.

As for this clone: At one end, the junction sequence differs from germline, possibly due to a read error. This rearrangement joins TRBV7-9 to TRBJ1-6; 10 nucleotides agree with TRBD1. The CDR3 runs 15 residues. The germline V gene has CDR1 SEHNR and CDR2 FQNEAQ (reference sequence). CDR3 region: CSSSDLRDRGSPLHF. Here the CDR3 DNA reads TGTTCCAGCAGCGATCTCCGGGACAGGGGTTCACCCCTCCACTTT.

The chain couples TRBV28 to TRBJ2-7; possible D gene TRBD1, 6 bases. With 3 bases removed from V and 2 bases from J, the gap between germline ends came to 17 bases. CDR1 is MDHEN and CDR2 is SYDVKM in the germline V gene. CDR3 length equals 16 residues. CDR3 protein: CASSFRTGRYTYEQYF. DNA of the CDR3: TGTGCCAGCAGTTTCCGCACAGGGAGATACACCTACGAGCAGTACTTC.

This clone is a singleton in its sample. The chain is built from TRBV6-1 and TRBJ1-1, with 7 bases that match TRBD1. The germline V gene has CDR1 MNHNS and CDR2 SASEGT. Germline trimming cut 2 bases from V and 6 bases from J; bases unmatched to any gene: 12. The CDR3 runs 16 residues. The chain's CDR3 is CASSEPPRGFVAEAFF. CDR3 coding DNA: TGTGCCAGCAGTGAACCCCCCAGGGGGTTTGTCGCTGAAGCTTTCTTT.

J is TRBJ2-5 and V is TRBV5-8; 7 nucleotides line up with TRBD2. This CDR3 comprises 14 residues. Germline trimming cut 2 bases from V and 5 bases from J; bases unmatched to any gene: 6. CDR1 and CDR2 (germline): SGHTS, YDEGEE. CDR3 protein: CASSFPPRGETQYF. The CDR3 DNA reads TGTGCCAGCAGCTTCCCCCCGCGGGGGGAGACCCAGTACTTC.